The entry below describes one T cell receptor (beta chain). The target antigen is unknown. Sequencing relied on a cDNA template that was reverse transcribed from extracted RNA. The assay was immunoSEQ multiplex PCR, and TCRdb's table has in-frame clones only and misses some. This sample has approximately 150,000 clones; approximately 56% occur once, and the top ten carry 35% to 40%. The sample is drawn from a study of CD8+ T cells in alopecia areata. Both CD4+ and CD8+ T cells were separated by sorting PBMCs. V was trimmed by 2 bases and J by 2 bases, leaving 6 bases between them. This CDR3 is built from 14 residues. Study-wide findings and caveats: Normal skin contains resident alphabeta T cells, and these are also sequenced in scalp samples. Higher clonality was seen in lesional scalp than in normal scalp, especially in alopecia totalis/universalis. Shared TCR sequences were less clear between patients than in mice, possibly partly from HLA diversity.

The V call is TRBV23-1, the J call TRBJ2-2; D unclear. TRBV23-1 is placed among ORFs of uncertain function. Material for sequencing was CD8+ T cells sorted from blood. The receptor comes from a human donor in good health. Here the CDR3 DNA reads TGCGCCAGCAGTCAAGCACAAAACACCGGGGAGCTGTTTTTT. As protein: CASSQAQNTGELFF.